The entry below gives a single TCR beta chain sequence along with its context. The CDR3 loop spans 13 amino acids. Deletions cut 5 bases from V and 4 bases from J, with 10 bases between. This sample stems from a study of CD8 T cells in Susac syndrome. CD8+ and CD4+ blood T cells underwent TCR beta sequencing. Negative isolation was used for CD8+ and CD4+ T cells and FACS enrichment for TEMRA cells. An amount of RNA that ranged from roughly 0.5 to 1 ug was reverse transcribed with random hexamers. With immunoSEQ multiplex PCR, TCR beta CDR3 was amplified across 54 Vbeta and 13 Jbeta. TCRdb used MiXCR to reprocess the immunoSEQ multiplex PCR reads, holding one entry per CDR3 protein. The sample carries 250,000 to 300,000 distinct CDR3 sequences, around 84% recorded once.

This receptor was identified in a human donor with multiple sclerosis. The V and J genes are TRBV12-3 or TRBV12-4 and TRBJ2-3; TRBD2 is a possible D gene (6 bases). The sample comprised CD8+ T cells from PBMCs. The CDR3 protein is CASSPAGPDTQYF. The CDR3 DNA reads as TGTGCCAGCAGTCCAGCGGGCCCAGATACGCAGTATTTT.